The TCR beta chain under discussion was sequenced for a study of blood T cell repertoires in COVID-19. Study-wide background: The cDNA or gDNA used as material had been derived from T cells, B-cell-depleted T cells, or PBMCs.

Clones were sequenced by immunoSEQ multiplex PCR, and TCRdb holds only the in-frame ones, with some missing. Of 250,000 to 300,000 clones listed, approximately 91% are singletons. Trimming at V came to 5 bases and at J to 3 bases, leaving 11 bases not matched to a gene. This CDR3 is built from 16 residues. Per germline, CDR1 SQVTM and CDR2 ANQGSEA. This TCR was sampled from a man aged 50 to 60 with acute or convalescent COVID-19. The rearrangement links TRBV29-1 to TRBJ2-3; TRBD2 matches 10 bases. The sample comprised peripheral blood. The CDR3 protein is CSVLGITSGETDTQYF. Here the CDR3 DNA reads TGCAGCGTTCTCGGGATTACTAGCGGGGAAACAGATACGCAGTATTTT.